A selection of T cell receptor beta chains follows, all from one sample in a study of regulatory T cells in long-lasting Graves disease. TCRdb reprocessed the multiplex PCR reads with MiXCR, giving one entry per CDR3 protein. The data hold 450,000 to 600,000 distinct CDR3 sequences, with around an eighth observed a single time. This same sample was also part of a study on T cells in Graves' hyperthyroidism and ophthalmopathy.

Sequences were derived from peripheral blood mononuclear cells (PBMCs), sampled at new diagnosis, from a patient treated with antithyroid drugs. The receptor source for this set is a man under 40 with Graves disease. The CDR3 runs from the conserved cysteine through the conserved F or W. D genes are given only for firm matches. Clone sizes are given selectively: once, few, many, or a class where the clone is expanded.

D gene | J gene | V gene | clone size | CDR3 DNA | CDR3 protein
- | TRBJ2-3 | TRBV5-1 | few | TGCGCCAGCACCCTAGGACAGACAGCTAGCACAGATACGCAGTATTTT | CASTLGQTASTDTQYF
- | TRBJ1-5 | TRBV20-1 | - | TGCAGTGCTGGTCGGGGCCCTCTAAATCAGCCCCAGCATTTT | CSAGRGPLNQPQHF
- | TRBJ2-1 | TRBV7-6 | - | TGTGCCAGCAGCCGAGGAGGCAACAATGAGCAGTTCTTC | CASSRGGNNEQFF
TRBD1 | TRBJ2-5 | TRBV5-1 | - | TGCGCCAGCAGCTGGAGGACAGGGGAAGGGAGAGAGACCCAGTACTTC | CASSWRTGEGRETQYF
- | TRBJ2-2 | TRBV6-4 | - | TGTGCCAGCAAAGAGACGCCGAACACCGGGGAGCTGTTTTTT | CASKETPNTGELFF
- | TRBJ1-1 | TRBV24-1 | many | TGTGCCACCAGTGATTTTTGGAACACTGAAGCTTTCTTT | CATSDFWNTEAFF
TRBD1 | TRBJ2-4 | TRBV28 | many | TGTGCCAGCAGTCAGCCGACAGGGTTGGACATTCAGTACTTC | CASSQPTGLDIQYF
- | TRBJ2-7 | TRBV19 | - | TGTGCCAGTAGGCAGACAGGAAGCTCCTACGAGCAGTACTTC | CASRQTGSSYEQYF
- | TRBJ1-2 | TRBV5-1 | many | TGCGCCAGCAGCTTGAGTACCGGGTTCTATGGCTACACCTTC | CASSLSTGFYGYTF
- | TRBJ2-7 | TRBV6-1 | - | TGTGCCAGCAGTCCAGGGAGGTACCCCTCCTACGAGCAGTACTTC | CASSPGRYPSYEQYF
TRBD2 | TRBJ2-7 | TRBV7-2 | many | TGTGCCAGCAGCTCCCAGGGAGCGGGAGGCTACGAGCAGTACTTC | CASSSQGAGGYEQYF
- | TRBJ1-4 | TRBV30 | few | TGTGCCTGGAGTTCCTCGGGGGGGCAAAAACTGTTTTTT | CAWSSSGGQKLFF
- | TRBJ2-5 | TRBV20-1 | many | TGCAGTGCTATCCCGGGTGGGAGAGAAGAGACCCAGTACTTC | CSAIPGGREETQYF
- | TRBJ1-1 | TRBV30 | many | TGTGCCTGGAGTGCAGGGAGTCTTGAAGCTTTCTTT | CAWSAGSLEAFF
- | TRBJ2-3 | TRBV6-2/TRBV6-3 | - | TGTGCCAGCAGTTACCTTTTGGGGGCTAGCACAGATACGCAGTATTTT | CASSYLLGASTDTQYF
- | TRBJ1-5 | TRBV27 | - | TGTGCCAGCAGTTTTGGGGCAGGGTATCAGCCCCAGCATTTT | CASSFGAGYQPQHF
TRBD2 | TRBJ2-5 | TRBV24-1 | - | TGTGCCACCAGTGAGAGACTAGCGGGAAGAGAGACCCAGTACTTC | CATSERLAGRETQYF
TRBD1 | TRBJ2-7 | TRBV13 | many | TGTGCCAGCAGCACCCGACAGGGGTCGGAATCCTACGAGCAGTACTTC | CASSTRQGSESYEQYF
- | TRBJ1-1 | TRBV19 | many | TGTGCCAGTACCCCCTCGGACCGCTACACTGAAGCTTTCTTT | CASTPSDRYTEAFF
- | TRBJ1-5 | TRBV29-1 | few | TGCAGCGTGGGGGCCCAGGACCCAAATCAGCCCCAGCATTTT | CSVGAQDPNQPQHF
TRBD1 | TRBJ2-3 | TRBV5-1 | few | TGCGCCAGCAGCTTGGTTAGGGGGCTACCCACAGATACGCAGTATTTT | CASSLVRGLPTDTQYF
TRBD1 | TRBJ2-1 | TRBV3-1 | many | TGTGCCAGCAGCTACCAGGGGGCGAGCGCTAATGAGCAGTTCTTC | CASSYQGASANEQFF
- | TRBJ1-2 | TRBV28 | many | TGTGCCAGCAGTCAGGACGGATCCTATGGCTACACCTTC | CASSQDGSYGYTF
- | TRBJ2-2 | TRBV6-5 | - | TGTGCCAGCAGTTACTTCGCCGGGGAGCTGTTTTTT | CASSYFAGELFF
- | TRBJ1-1 | TRBV12-3/TRBV12-4 | many | TGTGCCAGCAGTTTTTACGGGAACACTGAAGCTTTCTTT | CASSFYGNTEAFF
- | TRBJ2-7 | TRBV19 | many | TGTGCCAGTAGTATATCTGGGGGTACCTACGAGCAGTACTTC | CASSISGGTYEQYF
- | TRBJ1-5 | TRBV6-1 | many | TGTGCCAGCAGTGCCAAGGTAGATCAGCCCCAGCATTTT | CASSAKVDQPQHF